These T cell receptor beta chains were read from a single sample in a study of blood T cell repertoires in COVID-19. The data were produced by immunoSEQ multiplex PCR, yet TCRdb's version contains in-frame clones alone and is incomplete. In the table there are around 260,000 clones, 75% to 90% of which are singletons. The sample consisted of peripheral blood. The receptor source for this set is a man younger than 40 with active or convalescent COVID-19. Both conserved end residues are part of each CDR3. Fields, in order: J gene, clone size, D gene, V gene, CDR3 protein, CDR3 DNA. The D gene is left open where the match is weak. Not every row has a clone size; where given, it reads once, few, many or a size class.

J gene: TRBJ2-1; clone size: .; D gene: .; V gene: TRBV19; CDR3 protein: CASSIGGGAQNEQFF; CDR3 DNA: TGTGCCAGTAGTATAGGAGGGGGGGCTCAGAATGAGCAGTTCTTC
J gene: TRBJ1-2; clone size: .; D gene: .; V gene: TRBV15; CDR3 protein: CATSIYRDYGYTF; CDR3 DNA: TGTGCCACCAGCATATACAGGGACTATGGCTACACCTTC
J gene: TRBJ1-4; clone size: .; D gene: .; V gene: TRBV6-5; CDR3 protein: CASSPGQPKEKLFF; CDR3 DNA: TGTGCCAGCAGTCCGGGACAACCAAAGGAAAAACTGTTTTTT
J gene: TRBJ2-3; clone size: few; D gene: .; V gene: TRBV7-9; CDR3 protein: CASSLGQGGSTDTQYF; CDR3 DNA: TGTGCCAGCAGCTTAGGGCAGGGGGGTAGCACAGATACGCAGTATTTT
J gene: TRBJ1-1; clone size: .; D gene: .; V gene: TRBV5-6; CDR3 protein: CASSTRQEPNTEAFF; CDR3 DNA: TGTGCCAGCAGCACCCGACAGGAGCCGAACACTGAAGCTTTCTTT
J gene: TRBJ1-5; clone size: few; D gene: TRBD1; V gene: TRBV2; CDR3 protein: CASSAHLGQGGSNQPQHF; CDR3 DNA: TGTGCCAGCAGTGCCCATTTGGGACAGGGTGGCAGCAATCAGCCCCAGCATTTT
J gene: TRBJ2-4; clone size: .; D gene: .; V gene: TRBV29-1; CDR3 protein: CSAWGEPAKNIQYF; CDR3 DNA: TGCAGCGCCTGGGGGGAACCAGCCAAAAACATTCAGTACTTC
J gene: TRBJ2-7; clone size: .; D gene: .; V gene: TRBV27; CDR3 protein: CASSRYRTGRLHYEQYF; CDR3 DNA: TGTGCCAGCAGTCGATATCGTACCGGGAGACTTCACTACGAGCAGTACTTC
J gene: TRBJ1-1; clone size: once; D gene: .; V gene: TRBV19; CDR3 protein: CASSILAVNTEAFF; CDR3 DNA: TGTGCCAGTAGTATCCTTGCGGTGAACACTGAAGCTTTCTTT
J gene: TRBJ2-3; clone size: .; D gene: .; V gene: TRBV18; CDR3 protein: CASSRAGSTDTQYF; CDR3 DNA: TGTGCCAGCTCACGGGCCGGAAGCACAGATACGCAGTATTTT
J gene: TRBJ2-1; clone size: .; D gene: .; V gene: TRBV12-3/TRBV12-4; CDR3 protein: CASRGDAFNEQFF; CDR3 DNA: TGTGCCAGCAGGGGAGACGCTTTCAATGAGCAGTTCTTC
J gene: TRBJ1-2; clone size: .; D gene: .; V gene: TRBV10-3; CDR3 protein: CAISESAGQILGYTF; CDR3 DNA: TGTGCCATCAGTGAGTCGGCAGGGCAGATACTAGGCTACACCTTC
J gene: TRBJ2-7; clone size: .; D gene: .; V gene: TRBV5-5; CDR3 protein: CASSFSVRSTYEQYF; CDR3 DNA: TGTGCCAGCAGCTTTTCGGTGAGGTCAACCTACGAGCAGTACTTC
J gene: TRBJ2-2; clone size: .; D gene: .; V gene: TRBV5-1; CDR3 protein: CASSSIAAGTGELFF; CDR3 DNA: TGCGCCAGCAGCTCGATCGCGGCGGGCACCGGGGAGCTGTTTTTT
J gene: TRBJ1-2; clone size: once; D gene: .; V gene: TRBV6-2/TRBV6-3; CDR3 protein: CASSYDDGIYGYTF; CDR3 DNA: TGTGCCAGCAGTTACGACGACGGGATCTATGGCTACACCTTC
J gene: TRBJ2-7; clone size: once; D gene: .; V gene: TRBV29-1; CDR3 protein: CSVEGVTGYEQYF; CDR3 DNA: TGCAGCGTTGAAGGAGTGACAGGCTACGAGCAGTACTTC
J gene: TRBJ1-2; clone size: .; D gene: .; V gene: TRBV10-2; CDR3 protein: CASSELRSADNYGYTF; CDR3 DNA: TGCGCCAGCAGTGAGTTGCGTAGTGCGGATAACTATGGCTACACCTTC
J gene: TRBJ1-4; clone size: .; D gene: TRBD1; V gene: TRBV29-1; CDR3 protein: CSVSTGVKEKLFF; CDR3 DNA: TGCAGCGTCTCCACAGGGGTGAAGGAAAAACTGTTTTTT
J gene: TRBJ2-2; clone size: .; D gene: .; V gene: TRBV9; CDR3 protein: CASSVMVGTELFF; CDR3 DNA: TGTGCCAGCAGCGTAATGGTGGGCACGGAGCTGTTTTTT
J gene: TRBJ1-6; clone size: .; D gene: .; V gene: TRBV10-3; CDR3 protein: CAISMRTGGDSPLHF; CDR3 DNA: TGTGCCATCAGTATGAGGACGGGGGGGGATTCACCCCTCCACTTT
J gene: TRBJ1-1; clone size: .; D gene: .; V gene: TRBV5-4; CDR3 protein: CASSQRGGIGQKAFF; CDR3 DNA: TGTGCCAGCAGTCAGCGAGGAGGAATCGGTCAAAAAGCTTTCTTT
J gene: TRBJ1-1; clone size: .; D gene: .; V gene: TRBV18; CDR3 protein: CASSLQEKNTEAFF; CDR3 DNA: TGTGCCAGCTCACTACAGGAGAAGAACACTGAAGCTTTCTTT
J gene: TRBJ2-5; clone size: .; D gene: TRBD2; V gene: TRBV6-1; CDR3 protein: CASSEAWRGGGGETQYF; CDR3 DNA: TGTGCCAGCAGTGAAGCTTGGCGGGGGGGCGGAGGAGAGACCCAGTACTTC
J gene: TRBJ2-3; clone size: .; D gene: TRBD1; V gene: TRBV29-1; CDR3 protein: CSVSQGGTDTQYF; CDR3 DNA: TGCAGCGTTTCTCAGGGGGGCACAGATACGCAGTATTTT
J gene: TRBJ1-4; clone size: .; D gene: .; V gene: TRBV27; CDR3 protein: CASSFLSGVGEKLFF; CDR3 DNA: TGTGCCAGCAGTTTCTTGTCAGGGGTGGGAGAAAAACTGTTTTTT